This T cell receptor beta chain was obtained from a study of blood T cell repertoires in COVID-19. The CDR3 totals 14 residues. Trimming pared 3 bases from V and 3 bases from J, leaving 15 bases between. Germline V gene sequence: CDR1 DFQATT, CDR2 SNEGSKA (reference sequence). In the original workflow: The authors estimated nucleated cell counts from reference gene primer amplification. Here immunoSEQ multiplex PCR was the method, and the copy in TCRdb shows in-frame clones only, minus some. Clonal size and the V and J genes are those of that table, whereas D and trimming came from the DNA. The sample consists of around 500,000 clones, over 75% of them appearing once. Participants reported their clinical history, and cohort assignment relied on those reports. Cohort 3 donors were reported recovered after two negative PCRs, clearance, or symptom resolution.

Sequenced: PBMCs or T cells enriched from blood (not recorded which). This TCR was recovered from a woman aged 35 to 49 who had recovered from COVID-19. The rearrangement links TRBV20-1 to TRBJ2-7, with a weak D call TRBD1 (8 bases). The CDR3: CSASTYRGGYEQYF. The CDR3 DNA is TGCAGTGCTAGTACGTACAGGGGGGGCTACGAGCAGTACTTC.